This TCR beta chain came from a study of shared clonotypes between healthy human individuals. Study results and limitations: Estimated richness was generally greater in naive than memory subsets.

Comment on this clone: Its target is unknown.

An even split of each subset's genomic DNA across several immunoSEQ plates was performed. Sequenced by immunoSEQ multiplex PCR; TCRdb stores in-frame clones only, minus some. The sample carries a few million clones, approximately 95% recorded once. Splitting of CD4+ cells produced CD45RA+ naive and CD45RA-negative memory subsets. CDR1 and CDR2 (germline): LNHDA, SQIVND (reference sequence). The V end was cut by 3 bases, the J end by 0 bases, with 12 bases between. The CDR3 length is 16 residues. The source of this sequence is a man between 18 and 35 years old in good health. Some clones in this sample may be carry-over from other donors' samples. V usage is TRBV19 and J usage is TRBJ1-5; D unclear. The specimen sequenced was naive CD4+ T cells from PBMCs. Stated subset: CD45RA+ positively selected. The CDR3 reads CASSISASYSNQPQHF. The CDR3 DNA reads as TGTGCCAGTAGTATTTCCGCCTCGTATAGCAATCAGCCCCAGCATTTT.